This T cell receptor beta chain was found in a study of shared clonotypes between healthy human individuals. Naivety among CD8 cells was defined by CD45RO negativity and positive CCR7 selection, thereby excluding terminally differentiated effector memory CD45RA+ cells. Study results and limitations: Clonotypes not shared had lower generation probabilities than those common to all four donors.

This clone appeared a single time. Its cognate antigen is unknown. Data came from immunoSEQ multiplex PCR; TCRdb stores just in-frame clones and leaves some out. The sample contains more than 2 million clones, approximately 95% of which appear only once. The sequence was collected from a man aged 18 to 29 in good health. The sample was naive CD8+ T cells sorted from blood.

CDR3 sequence reads: CASSPGGGEQFF. The CDR3 nucleotides read TGTGCCAGCAGCCCTGGGGGCGGTGAGCAGTTCTTC. The rearrangement links TRBV5-6 to TRBJ2-1; perhaps TRBD1 as D (6 bases). Trimming stripped 4 bases from V and 9 bases from J, with 11 bases between. The CDR3 extends over 12 amino acids. Germline V lookup: CDR1 SGHDT, CDR2 YYEEEE.